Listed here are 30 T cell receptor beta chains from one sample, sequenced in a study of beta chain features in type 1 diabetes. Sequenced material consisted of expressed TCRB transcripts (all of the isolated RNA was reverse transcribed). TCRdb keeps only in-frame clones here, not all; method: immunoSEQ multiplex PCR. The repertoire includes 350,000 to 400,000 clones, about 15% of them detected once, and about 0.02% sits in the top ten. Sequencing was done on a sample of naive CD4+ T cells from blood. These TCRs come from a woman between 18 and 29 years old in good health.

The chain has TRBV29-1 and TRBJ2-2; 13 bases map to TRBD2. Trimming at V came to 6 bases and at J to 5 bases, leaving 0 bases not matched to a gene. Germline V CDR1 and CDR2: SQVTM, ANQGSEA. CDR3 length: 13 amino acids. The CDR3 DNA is TGCAGCGTGGGACTAGCGGGGACCGGGGAGCTGTTTTTT. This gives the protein CSVGLAGTGELFF.

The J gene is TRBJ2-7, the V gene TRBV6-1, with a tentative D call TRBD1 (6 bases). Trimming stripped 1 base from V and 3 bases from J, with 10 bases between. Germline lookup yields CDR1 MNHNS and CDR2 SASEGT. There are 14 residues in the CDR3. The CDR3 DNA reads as TGTGCCAGCAGTGAAGTTCAGGGGTACTACGAGCAGTACTTC. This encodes CASSEVQGYYEQYF.

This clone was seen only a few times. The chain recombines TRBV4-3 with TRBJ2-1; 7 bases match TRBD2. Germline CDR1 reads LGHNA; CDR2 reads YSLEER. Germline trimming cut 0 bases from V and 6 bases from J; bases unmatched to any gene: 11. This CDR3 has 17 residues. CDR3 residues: CASSQDRRAGASNEQFF. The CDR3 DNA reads TGCGCCAGCAGCCAAGATCGTAGGGCGGGAGCGAGCAATGAGCAGTTCTTC.

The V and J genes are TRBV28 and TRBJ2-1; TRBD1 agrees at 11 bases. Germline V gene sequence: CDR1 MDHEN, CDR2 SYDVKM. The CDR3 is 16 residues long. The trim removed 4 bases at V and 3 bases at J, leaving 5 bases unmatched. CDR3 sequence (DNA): TGTGCCAGCAGTTACTCCGGGACAGGGGGCTACAATGAGCAGTTCTTC. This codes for CASSYSGTGGYNEQFF.

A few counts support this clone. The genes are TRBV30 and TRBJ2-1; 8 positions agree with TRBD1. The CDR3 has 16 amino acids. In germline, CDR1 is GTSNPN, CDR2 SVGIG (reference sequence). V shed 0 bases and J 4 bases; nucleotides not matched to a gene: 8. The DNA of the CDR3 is TGTGCCTGGAGTGTATATGGCAGGGGGCGTTACAATGAGCAGTTCTTC. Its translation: CAWSVYGRGRYNEQFF.

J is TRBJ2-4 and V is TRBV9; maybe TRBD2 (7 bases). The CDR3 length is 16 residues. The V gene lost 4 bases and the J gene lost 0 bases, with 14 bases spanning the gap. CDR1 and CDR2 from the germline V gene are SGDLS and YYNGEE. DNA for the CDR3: TGTGCCAGCAGCCAGAGGGGGGAGGGAGCCAAAAACATTCAGTACTTC. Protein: CASSQRGEGAKNIQYF.

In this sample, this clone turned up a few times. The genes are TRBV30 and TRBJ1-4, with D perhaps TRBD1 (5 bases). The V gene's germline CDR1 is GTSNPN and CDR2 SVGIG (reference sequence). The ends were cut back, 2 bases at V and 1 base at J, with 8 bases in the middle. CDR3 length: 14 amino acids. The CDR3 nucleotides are TGTGCCTGGAGTCCGGGACTAACTAATGAAAAACTGTTTTTT. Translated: CAWSPGLTNEKLFF. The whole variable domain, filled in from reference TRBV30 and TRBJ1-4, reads SQTIHQWPATLVQPVGSPLSLECTVEGTSNPNLYWYRQAAGRGLQLLFYSVGIGQISSEVPQNLSASRPQDRQFILSSKKLLLSDSGFYLCAWSPGLTNEKLFFGSGTQLSVL.

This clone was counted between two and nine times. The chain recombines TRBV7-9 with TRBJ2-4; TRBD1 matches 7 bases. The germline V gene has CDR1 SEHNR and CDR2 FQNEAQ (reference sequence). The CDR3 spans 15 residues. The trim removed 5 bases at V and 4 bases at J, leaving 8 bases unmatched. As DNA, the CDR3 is TGTGCCAGCAGCGATACGGGACAGAGTAAAAACATTCAGTACTTC. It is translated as CASSDTGQSKNIQYF.

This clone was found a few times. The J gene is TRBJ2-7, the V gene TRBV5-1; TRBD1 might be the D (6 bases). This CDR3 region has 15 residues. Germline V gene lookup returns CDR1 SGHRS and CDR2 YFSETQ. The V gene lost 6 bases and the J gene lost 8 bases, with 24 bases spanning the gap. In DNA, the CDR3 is TGCGCCAGCAAAAATCTCTCGACAGGAGTCTTGCAGCAGTACTTC. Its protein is CASKNLSTGVLQQYF.

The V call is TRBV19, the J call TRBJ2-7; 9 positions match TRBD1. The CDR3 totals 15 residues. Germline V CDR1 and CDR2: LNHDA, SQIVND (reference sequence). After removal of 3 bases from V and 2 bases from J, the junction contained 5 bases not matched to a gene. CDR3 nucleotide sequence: TGTGCCAGTAGTATCCGGACAGGGGCAACCTACGAGCAGTACTTC. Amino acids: CASSIRTGATYEQYF. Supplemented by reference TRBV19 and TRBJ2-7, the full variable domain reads DGGITQSPKYLFRKEGQNVTLSCEQNLNHDAMYWYRQDPGQGLRLIYYSQIVNDFQKGDIAEGYSVSREKKESFPLTVTSAQKNPTAFYLCASSIRTGATYEQYFGPGTRLTVT.

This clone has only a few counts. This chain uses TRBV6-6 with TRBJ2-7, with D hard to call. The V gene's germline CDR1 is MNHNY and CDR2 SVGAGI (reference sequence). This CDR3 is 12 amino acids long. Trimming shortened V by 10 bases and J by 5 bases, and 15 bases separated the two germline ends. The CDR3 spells CATVTFPHEQYF. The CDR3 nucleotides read TGTGCCACCGTAACTTTCCCCCACGAGCAGTACTTC.

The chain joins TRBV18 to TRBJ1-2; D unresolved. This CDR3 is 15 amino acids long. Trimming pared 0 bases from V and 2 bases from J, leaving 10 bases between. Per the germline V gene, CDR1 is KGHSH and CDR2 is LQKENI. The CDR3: CASSPPPGRNYGYTF. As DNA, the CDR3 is TGTGCCAGCTCACCACCTCCAGGCCGGAACTATGGCTACACCTTC.

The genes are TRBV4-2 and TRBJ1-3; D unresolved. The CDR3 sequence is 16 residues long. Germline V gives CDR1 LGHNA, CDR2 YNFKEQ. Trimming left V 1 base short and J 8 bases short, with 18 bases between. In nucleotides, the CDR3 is TGTGCCAGCAGCCAAGTATCGTCCGACTTTATGGACACCATATATTTT. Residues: CASSQVSSDFMDTIYF.

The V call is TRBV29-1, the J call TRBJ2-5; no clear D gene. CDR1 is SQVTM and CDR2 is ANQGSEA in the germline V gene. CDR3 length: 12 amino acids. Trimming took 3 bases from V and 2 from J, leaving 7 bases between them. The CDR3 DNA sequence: TGCAGCGTTGAGGAGAGTCAAGAGACCCAGTACTTC. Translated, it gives CSVEESQETQYF.

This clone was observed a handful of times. CDR3 protein: CASSQGGSLAGLLSSYNEQFF. DNA of the CDR3: TGCGCCAGCAGCCAAGGGGGTAGCCTAGCGGGATTATTAAGCTCCTACAATGAGCAGTTCTTC. V and J are TRBV4-3 and TRBJ2-1; 9 bases align to TRBD2. Trimming at V came to 1 base and at J to 0 bases, leaving 16 bases not matched to a gene. The germline V gene encodes CDR1 LGHNA and CDR2 YSLEER. The CDR3 sequence is 21 residues long.

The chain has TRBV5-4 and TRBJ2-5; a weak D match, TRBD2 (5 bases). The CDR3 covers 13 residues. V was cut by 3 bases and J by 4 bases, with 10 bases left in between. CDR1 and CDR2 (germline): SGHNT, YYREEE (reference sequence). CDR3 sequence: CASSSLGRETQYF. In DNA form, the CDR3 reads TGTGCCAGCAGCTCTTTGGGGAGAGAGACCCAGTACTTC.

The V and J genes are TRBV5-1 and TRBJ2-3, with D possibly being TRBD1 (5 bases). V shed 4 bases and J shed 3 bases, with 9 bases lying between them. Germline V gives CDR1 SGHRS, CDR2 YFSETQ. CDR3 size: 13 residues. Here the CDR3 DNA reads TGCGCCAGCAGCCCAGGGCGAACAGATACGCAGTATTTT. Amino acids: CASSPGRTDTQYF.

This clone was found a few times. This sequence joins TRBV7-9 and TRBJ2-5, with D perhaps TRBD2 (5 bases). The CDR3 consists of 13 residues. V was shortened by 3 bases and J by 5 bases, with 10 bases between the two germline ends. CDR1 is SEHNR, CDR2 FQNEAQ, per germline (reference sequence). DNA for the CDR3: TGTGCCAGCAGCTTCAGAGCGGCTGAGACCCAGTACTTC. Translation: CASSFRAAETQYF.

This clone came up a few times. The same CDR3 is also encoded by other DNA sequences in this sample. This chain's CDR3 is CASSLGVAGYQETQYF. The CDR3 DNA follows: TGTGCCAGCAGCTTAGGGGTAGCGGGGTACCAAGAGACCCAGTACTTC. The genes are TRBV7-2 and TRBJ2-5; 8 positions agree with TRBD2. The CDR3 length is 16 residues. Looked up from germline, CDR1 is SGHTA and CDR2 is FQGNSA. The junction had 4 bases not matched to a gene; V was cut back by 1 base and J by 0 bases. Full variable domain (rest looked up from reference TRBV7-2 and TRBJ2-5): GAGVSQSPSNKVTEKGKDVELRCDPISGHTALYWYRQSLGQGLEFLIYFQGNSAPDKSGLPSDRFSAERTGGSVSTLTIQRTQQEDSAVYLCASSLGVAGYQETQYFGPGTRLLVL.

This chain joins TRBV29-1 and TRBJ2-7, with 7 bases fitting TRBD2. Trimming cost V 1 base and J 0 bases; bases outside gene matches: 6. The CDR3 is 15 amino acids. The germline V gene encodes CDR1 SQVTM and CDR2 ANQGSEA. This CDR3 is CSVEGSGRGSYEQYF. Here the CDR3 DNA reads TGCAGCGTTGAAGGCAGTGGGAGGGGCTCCTACGAGCAGTACTTC.

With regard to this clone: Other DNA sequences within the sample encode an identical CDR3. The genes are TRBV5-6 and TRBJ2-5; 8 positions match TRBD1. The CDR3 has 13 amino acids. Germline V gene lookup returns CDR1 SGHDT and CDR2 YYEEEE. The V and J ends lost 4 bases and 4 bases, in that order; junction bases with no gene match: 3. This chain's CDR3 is CASSLGQGETQYF. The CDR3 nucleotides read TGTGCCAGCAGCCTCGGACAGGGAGAGACCCAGTACTTC.

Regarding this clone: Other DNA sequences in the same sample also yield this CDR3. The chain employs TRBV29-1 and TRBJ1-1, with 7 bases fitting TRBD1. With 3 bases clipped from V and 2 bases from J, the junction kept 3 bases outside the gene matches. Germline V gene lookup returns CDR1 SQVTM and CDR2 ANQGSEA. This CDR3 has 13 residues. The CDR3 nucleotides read TGCAGCGTTGATCGACAGGGCAACACTGAAGCTTTCTTT. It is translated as CSVDRQGNTEAFF. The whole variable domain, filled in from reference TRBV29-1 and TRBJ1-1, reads SAVISQKPSRDICQRGTSLTIQCQVDSQVTMMFWYRQQPGQSLTLIATANQGSEATYESGFVIDKFPISRPNLTFSTLTVSNMSPEDSSIYLCSVDRQGNTEAFFGQGTRLTVV.

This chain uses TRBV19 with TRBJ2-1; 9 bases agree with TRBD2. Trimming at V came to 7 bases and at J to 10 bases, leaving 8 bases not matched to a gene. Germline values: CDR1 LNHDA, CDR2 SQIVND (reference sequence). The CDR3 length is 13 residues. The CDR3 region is CASIRREGREQFF. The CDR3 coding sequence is TGTGCCAGTATTCGGCGGGAGGGCCGAGAGCAGTTCTTC.

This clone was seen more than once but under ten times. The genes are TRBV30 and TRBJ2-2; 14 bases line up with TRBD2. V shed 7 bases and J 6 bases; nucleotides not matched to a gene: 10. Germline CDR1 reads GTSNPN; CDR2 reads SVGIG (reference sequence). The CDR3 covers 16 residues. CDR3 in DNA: TGTGCCTCATCCCTTGGGACTAGCGGGAGTTCCGGGGAGCTGTTTTTT. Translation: CASSLGTSGSSGELFF.

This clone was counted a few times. For the CDR3, the DNA is TGTGCCAGCAGTCCTTTTCCGGGACTAGCGGTCGCCTACAATGAGCAGTTCTTC. Protein: CASSPFPGLAVAYNEQFF. The chain recombines TRBV27 with TRBJ2-1, with 11 bases lining up with TRBD2. Germline values: CDR1 MNHEY, CDR2 SMNVEV (reference sequence). CDR3 length equals 18 residues. The ends lost 5 bases at V and 2 bases at J; junction bases unmatched: 11.

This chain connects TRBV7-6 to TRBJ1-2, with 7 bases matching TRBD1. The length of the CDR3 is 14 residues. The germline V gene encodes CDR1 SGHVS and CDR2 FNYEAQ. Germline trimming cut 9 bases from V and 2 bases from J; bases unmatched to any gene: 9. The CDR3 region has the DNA TGTGCCAGTTCACCGACAGGGCTCAACTATGGCTACACCTTC. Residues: CASSPTGLNYGYTF.

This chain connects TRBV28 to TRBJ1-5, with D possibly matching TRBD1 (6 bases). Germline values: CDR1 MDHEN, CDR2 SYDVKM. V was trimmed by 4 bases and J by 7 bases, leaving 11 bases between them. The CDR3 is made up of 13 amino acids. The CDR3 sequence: CASSSGVLQPQHF. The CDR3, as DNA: TGTGCCAGCAGTTCAGGGGTTCTCCAGCCCCAGCATTTT. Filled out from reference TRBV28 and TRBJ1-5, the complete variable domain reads DVKVTQSSRYLVKRTGEKVFLECVQDMDHENMFWYRQDPGLGLRLIYFSYDVKMKEKGDIPEGYSVSREKKERFSLILESASTNQTSMYLCASSSGVLQPQHFGDGTRLSIL.

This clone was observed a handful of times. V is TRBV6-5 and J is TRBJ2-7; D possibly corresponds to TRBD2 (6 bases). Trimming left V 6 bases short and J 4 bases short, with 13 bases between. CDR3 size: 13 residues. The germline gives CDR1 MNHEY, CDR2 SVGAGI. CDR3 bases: TGTGCCAGCAGCCGCGCTGGGGGGTACGAGCAGTACTTC. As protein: CASSRAGGYEQYF.

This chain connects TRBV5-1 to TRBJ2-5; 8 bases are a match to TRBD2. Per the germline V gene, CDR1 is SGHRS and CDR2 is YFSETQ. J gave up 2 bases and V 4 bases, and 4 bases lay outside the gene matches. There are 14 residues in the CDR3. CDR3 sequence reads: CASSTSGPQETQYF. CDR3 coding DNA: TGCGCCAGCAGCACTAGCGGACCTCAAGAGACCCAGTACTTC.

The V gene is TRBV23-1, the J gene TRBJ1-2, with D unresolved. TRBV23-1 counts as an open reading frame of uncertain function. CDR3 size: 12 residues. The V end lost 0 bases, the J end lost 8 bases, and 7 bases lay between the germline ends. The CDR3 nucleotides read TGCGCCAGCAGTCAATCGAGGGTCGGCTACACCTTC. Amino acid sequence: CASSQSRVGYTF.